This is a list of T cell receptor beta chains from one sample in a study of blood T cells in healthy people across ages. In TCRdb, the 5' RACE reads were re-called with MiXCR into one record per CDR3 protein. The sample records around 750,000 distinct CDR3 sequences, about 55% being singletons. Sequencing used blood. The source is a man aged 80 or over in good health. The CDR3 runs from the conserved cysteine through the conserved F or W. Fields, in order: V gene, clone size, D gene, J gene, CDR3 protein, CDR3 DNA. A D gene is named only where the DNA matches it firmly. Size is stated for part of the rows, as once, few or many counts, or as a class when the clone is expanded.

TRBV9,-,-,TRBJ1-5,CASSVDINQPQHF,TGTGCCAGCAGCGTAGATATTAATCAGCCCCAGCATTTT
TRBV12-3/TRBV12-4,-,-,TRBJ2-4,CASSLLGGGEQYF,TGTGCCAGCAGTCTGTTAGGGGGGGGGGAGCAGTACTTC
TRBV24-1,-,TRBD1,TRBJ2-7,CATSDSSGTGVVEQYF,TGTGCCACCAGTGATTCCTCCGGGACAGGGGTTGTCGAGCAGTACTTC
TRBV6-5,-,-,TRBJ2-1,CASRGPNEQFF,TGTGCCAGCAGGGGCCCCAATGAGCAGTTCTTC
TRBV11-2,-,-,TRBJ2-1,CASSLDGGPYNEQFF,TGCGCCAGCAGCTTAGACGGGGGTCCCTACAATGAGCAGTTCTTC
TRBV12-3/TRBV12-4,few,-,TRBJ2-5,CASSFGPTQYF,TGTGCCAGCAGTTTCGGGCCGACCCAGTACTTC
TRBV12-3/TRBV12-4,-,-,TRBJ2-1,CASTPWGGGYNEQFF,TGTGCTAGCACCCCGTGGGGAGGGGGCTACAATGAGCAGTTCTTC
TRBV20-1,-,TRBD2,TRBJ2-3,CSARAWTSGRSDTQYF,TGCAGTGCTAGAGCCTGGACTAGCGGGAGATCAGATACGCAGTATTTT
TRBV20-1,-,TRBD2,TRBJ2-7,CSAPGGRLSSYEQYF,TGCAGTGCTCCCGGGGGGAGGTTGAGCTCCTACGAGCAGTACTTC
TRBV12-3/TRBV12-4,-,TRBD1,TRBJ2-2,CASSLDRDTGELFF,TGTGCCAGCAGTTTGGACAGGGACACCGGGGAGCTGTTTTTT
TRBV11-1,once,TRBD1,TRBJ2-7,CASSARQGVSEQYF,TGTGCCAGCAGCGCAAGACAGGGGGTCTCCGAGCAGTACTTC
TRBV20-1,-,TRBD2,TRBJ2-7,CSAHPTSGNHEQYF,TGCAGTGCTCACCCGACTAGCGGTAACCACGAGCAGTACTTC
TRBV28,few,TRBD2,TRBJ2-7,CASSQPSGSYEQYF,TGTGCCAGCAGTCAACCTAGCGGGAGTTACGAGCAGTACTTC
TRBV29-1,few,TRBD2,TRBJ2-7,CSVGPGLAGNEQYF,TGCAGCGTGGGGCCGGGACTAGCGGGAAACGAGCAGTACTTC
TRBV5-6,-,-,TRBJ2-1,CASSAVGQEHNEQFF,TGTGCCAGCAGCGCGGTTGGGCAGGAACACAATGAGCAGTTCTTC
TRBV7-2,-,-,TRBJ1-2,CASSLMTYGYTF,TGTGCCAGCAGCTTAATGACGTATGGCTACACCTTC
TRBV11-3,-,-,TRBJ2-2,CASAGVPTGELFF,TGTGCCAGCGCCGGGGTACCCACCGGGGAGCTGTTTTTT
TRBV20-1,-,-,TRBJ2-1,CSARGHSYNEQFF,TGCAGTGCTAGAGGACACAGCTACAATGAGCAGTTCTTC
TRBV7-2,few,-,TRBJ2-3,CASSLDPSKGYAYF,TGTGCCAGCAGCTTAGACCCTAGTAAAGGATACGCGTATTTT
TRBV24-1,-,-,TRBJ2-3,CATRDASTDTQYF,TGTGCCACCAGGGATGCTAGCACAGATACGCAGTATTTT
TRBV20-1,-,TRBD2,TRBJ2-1,CSAKTGLADYNEQFF,TGCAGTGCAAAAACGGGACTAGCGGATTACAATGAGCAGTTCTTC
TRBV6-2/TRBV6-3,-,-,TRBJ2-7,CASSYYPGYEQYF,TGTGCCAGCAGTTACTACCCCGGCTACGAGCAGTACTTC
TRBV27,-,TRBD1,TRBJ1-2,CASTGQGDYGYTF,TGTGCCAGCACCGGACAGGGGGACTATGGCTACACCTTC
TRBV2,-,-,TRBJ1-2,CASSERGQDSYGYTF,TGTGCCAGCAGTGAACGGGGTCAGGATAGCTATGGCTACACCTTC
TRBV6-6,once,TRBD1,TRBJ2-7,CASVSDRGHEQYF,TGTGCCAGCGTCTCGGACAGGGGCCACGAGCAGTACTTC
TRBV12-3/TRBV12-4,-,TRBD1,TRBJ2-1,CASSYSRDRGPNEQFF,TGTGCCAGCAGTTATTCGCGGGACAGGGGACCAAATGAGCAGTTCTTC
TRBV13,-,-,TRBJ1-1,CANSLRPLYAEAFF,TGTGCCAACAGCTTAAGACCCCTATACGCTGAAGCTTTCTTT
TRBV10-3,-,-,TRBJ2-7,CAISGGGGGEQYF,TGTGCCATCAGTGGTGGTGGAGGGGGCGAGCAGTACTTC
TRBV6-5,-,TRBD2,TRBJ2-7,CASSYSRLAAYEQYF,TGTGCCAGCAGTTACTCTAGGCTAGCGGCATACGAGCAGTACTTC
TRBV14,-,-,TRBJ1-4,CASSPNRGLNEKLFF,TGTGCCAGCAGCCCCAATCGTGGGCTTAATGAAAAACTGTTTTTT
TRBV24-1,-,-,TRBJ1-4,CATSDGGRALFF,TGTGCCACCAGTGATGGCGGACGGGCCCTGTTTTTT
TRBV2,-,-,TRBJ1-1,CASRQRLEANTEAFF,TGTGCCAGCAGGCAAAGACTCGAGGCAAACACTGAAGCTTTCTTT
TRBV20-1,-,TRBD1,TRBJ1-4,CSARDKWARGSEKLFF,TGCAGTGCTAGAGATAAGTGGGCCAGGGGGTCGGAAAAACTGTTTTTT
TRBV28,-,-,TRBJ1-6,CASSLPGGSSPLHF,TGTGCCAGCAGTTTACCGGGGGGCAGTTCACCCCTCCACTTT
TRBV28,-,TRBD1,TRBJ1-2,CASSPTSGTGVGYTF,TGTGCCAGCAGTCCCACCTCCGGGACAGGGGTAGGCTACACCTTC
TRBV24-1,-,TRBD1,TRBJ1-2,CATSDSGQGRGYTF,TGTGCCACCAGTGACTCGGGACAGGGTCGCGGCTACACCTTC
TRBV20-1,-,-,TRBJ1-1,CSARGGMNTEAFF,TGCAGTGCTAGAGGTGGGATGAACACTGAAGCTTTCTTT
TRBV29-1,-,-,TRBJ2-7,CSVTPAAVPYEQYF,TGCAGCGTCACCCCTGCGGCAGTGCCCTACGAGCAGTACTTC
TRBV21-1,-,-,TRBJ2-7,CASLTPPARNSYEQYF,TGTGCCAGCCTCACCCCCCCGGCTCGGAACTCCTACGAGCAGTACTTC
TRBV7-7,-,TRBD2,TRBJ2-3,CASSLGSLAGVAHTQYF,TGTGCTAGCAGCTTAGGGTCTCTAGCGGGAGTGGCACATACGCAGTATTTT
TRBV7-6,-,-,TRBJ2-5,CASSLANEGETQYF,TGTGCCAGCAGCTTGGCGAACGAGGGTGAGACCCAGTACTTC
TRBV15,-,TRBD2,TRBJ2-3,CATSTPGTSGRDGVHRDAYF,TGTGCCACCAGCACCCCCGGGACTAGCGGGAGAGACGGGGTACACAGAGACGCGTATTTT
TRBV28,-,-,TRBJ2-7,CASGGTPAYEQYF,TGTGCCAGCGGTGGGACACCTGCCTACGAGCAGTACTTC
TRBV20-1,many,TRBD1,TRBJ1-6,CSARDLDREANSPLHF,TGCAGTGCTAGAGATTTAGACAGGGAGGCTAATTCACCCCTCCACTTT
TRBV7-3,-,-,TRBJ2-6,CASSNRATGANVLTF,TGTGCCAGCAGCAACAGGGCTACTGGGGCCAACGTCCTGACTTTC